Presented here are 25 T cell receptor beta chains from one specimen sequenced in a study of spatial heterogeneity in lung cancer. These receptors have no identified antigens. Points from the study as a whole: Tumor mutation counts were tracked by expanded intratumoral alpha and beta TCR counts.

A single record per CDR3 protein comes from TCRdb applying MiXCR to the 5' RACE reads. The data contain about 9,300 distinct CDR3 sequences, roughly 51% of them singletons. Documented time point: sample taken at primary tumor resection. The specimen was lung tumor tissue, collected at surgery. These receptor sequences come from a female donor with early-stage non-small cell lung cancer.

In the case of this clonotype: Since it is a stray read in a library aimed at alpha chains, this beta chain has a size that is not meaningful. The chain has TRBV7-2 and TRBJ2-3; 8 bases map to TRBD2. Trimming cost V 6 bases and J 5 bases; bases outside gene matches: 10. Germline CDR1 SGHTA, CDR2 FQGNSA. This CDR3 has 15 amino acids. DNA of the CDR3: TGTGCCAGCAGTCGGACTAGCAATTGGGGAGATACGCAGTATTTT. Encoded protein: CASSRTSNWGDTQYF.

About this clonotype: Being off target in a library aimed at alpha chains, this beta chain has a size of little meaning. The V gene is TRBV27, the J gene TRBJ2-7, with a weak D call TRBD1 (6 bases). The CDR3 consists of 14 residues. V dropped 6 bases and J dropped 0 bases, with 12 bases sitting between them. The germline V gene encodes CDR1 MNHEY and CDR2 SMNVEV (reference sequence). The CDR3 DNA follows: TGTGCCAGCAGCCTGGACAGTAACTCCTACGAGCAGTACTTC. Protein sequence: CASSLDSNSYEQYF.

A word on this clonotype: As an off-target read in a library built for alpha chains, this beta chain has a frequency of little significance. V and J are TRBV20-1 and TRBJ2-2; TRBD2 matches 9 bases. The J segment lost 5 bases and the V segment lost 6 bases, leaving 7 bases of the junction unmatched. CDR1 and CDR2 from the germline V gene are DFQATT and SNEGSKA (reference sequence). The CDR3 has 14 residues. The CDR3 protein is CSASAGGFTGELFF. The DNA of the CDR3 is TGCAGTGCATCTGCGGGAGGGTTTACCGGGGAGCTGTTTTTT.

This clonotype has just a few counts. This beta chain turned up in a library designed for alpha chains; as an off-target read, its abundance says little. The chain links TRBV12-3 or TRBV12-4 to TRBJ1-5; 9 bases agree with TRBD1. The V and J ends lost 6 bases and 3 bases, in that order; junction bases with no gene match: 3. This CDR3 region has 14 residues. This CDR3 reads CASRTGGDNQPQHF. CDR3 bases: TGTGCCAGCAGGACAGGGGGTGACAATCAGCCCCAGCATTTT.

With respect to this clonotype: For a library built for alpha chains, this beta chain is a stray read; little rests on its size. The chain has TRBV12-3 or TRBV12-4 and TRBJ2-1; D gene uncertain. Trimming took off 6 bases at V and 6 bases at J, with 12 bases between the two ends. The CDR3 is 13 residues long. CDR3 sequence: CASSKQRRNEQFF. In DNA form, the CDR3 reads TGTGCCAGCAGCAAACAAAGGCGCAATGAGCAGTTCTTC.

On this clonotype: This beta chain is an off-target read within a library intended for alpha chains, so its frequency means little. This chain links TRBV14 with TRBJ1-1, with 10 bases that match TRBD1. Unmatched junction bases numbered 7, after V lost 8 bases and J lost 7 bases. The CDR3 runs to 13 residues. Per the germline V gene, CDR1 is SGHDN and CDR2 is FVKESK. The CDR3 region has the DNA TGTGCCAGCTCACCAGGACAGGGGGATGAAGCTTTCTTT. It codes for CASSPGQGDEAFF.

This clonotype is large (0.1 to 1%) in the sample. Little can be read into the size of this beta chain, an off-target read in a library designed for alpha chains. The rearrangement links TRBV14 to TRBJ2-1; tentative D call: TRBD2 (5 bases). Per the germline V gene, CDR1 is SGHDN and CDR2 is FVKESK. The CDR3 covers 14 residues. The V end lost 4 bases, the J end lost 8 bases, and 15 bases lay between the germline ends. The CDR3 DNA reads TGTGCCAGCAGCCCGACCTTTGAGGGCCATGAGCAGTTCTTC. This sequence encodes CASSPTFEGHEQFF.

About this clonotype: The library was built for alpha chains, so this beta chain is an off-target read and its size means little. The rearrangement joins TRBV5-1 to TRBJ2-5, with a tentative D call TRBD2 (5 bases). This CDR3 region has 12 residues. Trimming pared 0 bases from V and 13 bases from J, leaving 13 bases between. Germline CDR1 and CDR2: SGHRS and YFSETQ. The CDR3 spells CASSLAGKLLYF. As DNA, the CDR3 is TGCGCCAGCAGCTTGGCGGGAAAGCTATTGTACTTC.

As concerns this clonotype: This beta chain is a stray sequence in a library constructed for alpha chains; its clone size is not meaningful. The chain employs TRBV12-3 or TRBV12-4 and TRBJ2-1; 8 nucleotides align to TRBD2. There are 15 residues in the CDR3. V lost 5 bases to trimming and J lost 0 bases; unmatched junction nucleotides: 3. CDR3 sequence (DNA): TGTGCCAGCAGTATTAGCGGGGCCTCCTACAATGAGCAGTTCTTC. Encoded protein: CASSISGASYNEQFF.

This clonotype was counted between two and nine times. This beta chain slipped into a library made for alpha chains as a stray read, so its size is not meaningful. The CDR3: CSVDRDGYTF. The CDR3, as DNA: TGCAGCGTCGACAGAGATGGCTACACCTTC. The chain combines TRBV29-1 with TRBJ1-2, with D maybe TRBD1 (5 bases). Germline V gives CDR1 SQVTM, CDR2 ANQGSEA. Trimming removed 6 bases at V and 6 bases at J, with 8 bases between. The CDR3 runs to 10 residues.

In this sample, this clonotype turned up a few times. Because the library targeted alpha chains, this beta chain is an off-target read whose size means little. The J gene is TRBJ2-1, the V gene TRBV6-6; 7 bases are shared with TRBD1. V was clipped by 7 bases and J by 8 bases; unmatched bases: 8. The CDR3 has 13 residues. Germline assignment: CDR1 MNHNY and CDR2 SVGAGI (reference sequence). Here the CDR3 DNA reads TGTGCCAGCACCCCGACAGGGATCGATGAGCAGTTCTTC. As protein: CASTPTGIDEQFF.

Concerning this clonotype itself: Being off target in a library aimed at alpha chains, this beta chain has a size of little meaning. The chain uses TRBV20-1 and TRBJ1-2; TRBD1 matches 7 bases. V shed 1 base, J shed 7 bases, and the junction held 6 bases outside the gene matches. The CDR3 loop spans 13 amino acids. Germline V lookup: CDR1 DFQATT, CDR2 SNEGSKA (reference sequence). The chain's CDR3 is CSARGRGQIGYTF. The CDR3 region has the DNA TGCAGTGCTAGAGGAAGGGGGCAAATTGGCTACACCTTC.

Comments on this clonotype: The library was built for alpha chains, so this beta chain is an off-target read and its size means little. This chain uses TRBV7-3 with TRBJ2-3, with D unresolved. The V and J ends lost 3 bases and 5 bases respectively, with 3 bases between them. This CDR3 is built from 11 residues. Germline lookup yields CDR1 SGHTA and CDR2 FQGTGA. As DNA, the CDR3 is TGTGCCAGCAGCTTCGGAGATACGCAGTATTTT. Translating gives CASSFGDTQYF. Full variable domain (remainder filled in from reference TRBV7-3 and TRBJ2-3): GAGVSQTPSNKVTEKGKYVELRCDPISGHTALYWYRQSLGQGPEFLIYFQGTGAADDSGLPNDRFFAVRPEGSVSTLKIQRTERGDSAVYLCASSFGDTQYFGPGTRLTVL.

As regards this clonotype: This beta chain lies outside the target of a library built for alpha chains; its clone size means little. This chain links TRBV21-1 with TRBJ2-1. TRBV21-1 is reported as a pseudogene. This CDR3 spans 15 amino acids. CDR3 DNA: TGTGCCAGCAGCAATGAACCAGTACCCCACAATGAGCAGTTCTTC. This codes for CASSNEPVPHNEQFF.

Concerning this clonotype: For a library built for alpha chains, this beta chain is a stray read; little rests on its size. The rearrangement links TRBV7-2 to TRBJ1-2; D gene unclear. Trimming removed 1 base from V and 3 bases from J, with 9 bases in between. CDR1 SGHTA and CDR2 FQGNSA come from the germline V gene. CDR3 size: 14 residues. The CDR3 sequence is CASSLGGSYYGYTF. For the CDR3, the DNA is TGTGCCAGCAGCTTAGGAGGCAGCTACTATGGCTACACCTTC.

This clonotype was counted only a few times. The size of this beta chain means little, since it is a stray read in a library made for alpha chains. V usage is TRBV7-2 and J usage is TRBJ2-1; 12 bases fit TRBD2. Germline V gene lookup returns CDR1 SGHTA and CDR2 FQGNSA. The CDR3 has 15 residues. Losses at the gene ends were 4 bases for V and 7 bases for J; bases not matched to a gene: 5. Here the CDR3 reads CASSSGLAGLNEQFF. CDR3 sequence (DNA): TGTGCCAGCAGCTCGGGACTAGCGGGCCTTAATGAGCAGTTCTTC. Full variable domain (missing parts from reference TRBV7-2 and TRBJ2-1): GAGVSQSPSNKVTEKGKDVELRCDPISGHTALYWYRQSLGQGLEFLIYFQGNSAPDKSGLPSDRFSAERTGGSVSTLTIQRTQQEDSAVYLCASSSGLAGLNEQFFGPGTRLTVL.

As regards this clonotype: This beta chain appears as a stray read in a library generated for alpha chains; its size is not informative. V usage is TRBV18 and J usage is TRBJ2-5; D is possibly TRBD1 (7 bases). The length of the CDR3 is 17 residues. Germline CDR1 and CDR2: KGHSH and LQKENI. V was shortened by 1 base and J by 2 bases, with 17 bases between the two germline ends. CDR3 DNA: TGTGCCAGCTCACCACGTGGACAGGCGGGGAGGCAAGAGACCCAGTACTTC. Translation: CASSPRGQAGRQETQYF.

Points on this clonotype: Relative to the germline gene, one junction end is altered; a read error may explain this. This beta chain was picked up by a library intended for alpha chains and is off target, so its count carries little meaning. V usage is TRBV6-5 and J usage is TRBJ2-3, with 11 nucleotides matching TRBD2. Germline V gene data show CDR1 as MNHEY and CDR2 as SVGAGI. The length of the CDR3 is 17 residues. CDR3 bases: TGTGCCAGCAGCTACTTGAATAGCGGGGGGGCCGGGGATACGCAGTATTTT. The encoded protein is CASSYLNSGGAGDTQYF.

Points on this clonotype: This beta chain turned up in a library designed for alpha chains; as an off-target read, its abundance says little. The chain combines TRBV28 with TRBJ1-1; D may be TRBD1 (5 bases). CDR3 length: 13 residues. Germline V gene data show CDR1 as MDHEN and CDR2 as SYDVKM. V dropped 11 bases and J dropped 6 bases, with 19 bases sitting between them. CDR3 DNA: TGTGCCGGCCAAAAGGGGCTGATGGCTGAAGCTTTCTTT. Amino acids: CAGQKGLMAEAFF.

In this sample, this clonotype turned up a few times. A library made for alpha chains picked up this beta chain off target, so its size means little. The chain uses TRBV20-1 and TRBJ2-5; no clear D. This CDR3 has 12 residues. Germline CDR1 reads DFQATT; CDR2 reads SNEGSKA (reference sequence). The germline V and J ends were trimmed by 5 bases and 3 bases, with 10 bases remaining between them. CDR3 in DNA: TGCAGTGCTCCGCAATCAGAAGAGACCCAGTACTTC. It is translated as CSAPQSEETQYF.

This clonotype was counted only a few times. This beta chain is an unintended read in a library built for alpha chains; its size means little. The chain has TRBV4-1 and TRBJ2-7; 9 bases align to TRBD1. CDR3 length: 15 amino acids. Germline V gene lookup returns CDR1 MGHRA and CDR2 YSYEKL. The trim removed 3 bases at V and 4 bases at J, leaving 7 bases unmatched. The CDR3 nucleotides read TGCGCCAGCAGCCATCCGGGACAGGGACTGTACGAGCAGTACTTC. It encodes CASSHPGQGLYEQYF.

Remarks on this clonotype: Since the library was made to target alpha chains, this beta chain is a stray read and its abundance is not meaningful. The gene calls are TRBV6-1 and TRBJ2-2; D not certain. Looked up from germline, CDR1 is MNHNS and CDR2 is SASEGT. The V end lost 8 bases, the J end lost 1 base, and 14 bases lay between the germline ends. The CDR3 spans 15 residues. The CDR3 coding sequence is TGTGCCAGCTGGCGTGGGATTGGGAACACCGGGGAGCTGTTTTTT. This sequence encodes CASWRGIGNTGELFF.

Comments on this clonotype: For a library built for alpha chains, this beta chain is a stray read; little rests on its size. The gene calls are TRBV7-9 and TRBJ2-3, with TRBD1 identical over 8 bases. V trimming: 5 bases; J trimming: 1 base; junction bases outside the gene matches: 8. There are 16 residues in the CDR3. Germline CDR1 reads SEHNR; CDR2 reads FQNEAQ (reference sequence). CDR3 bases: TGTGCCAGCAGCACCCCTCCGGGACAGGGCACAGATACGCAGTATTTT. This sequence encodes CASSTPPGQGTDTQYF.

Note on this clonotype: The library was built for alpha chains, so this beta chain is an off-target read and its size means little. This rearrangement joins TRBV2 to TRBJ2-7; D is unresolved. The CDR3 loop spans 13 amino acids. V was trimmed by 2 bases and J by 4 bases, leaving 9 bases between them. From germline, CDR1 is SNHLY and CDR2 FYNNEI. The CDR3 spells CASSEWERYEQYF. The CDR3 DNA follows: TGTGCCAGCAGTGAATGGGAAAGGTACGAGCAGTACTTC.

This clonotype was counted a few times. This beta chain appears as a stray read in a library generated for alpha chains; its size is not informative. V gene TRBV20-1 combines with J gene TRBJ1-6; unclear D gene. V dropped 3 bases and J dropped 7 bases, with 7 bases sitting between them. The CDR3 loop spans 12 amino acids. Germline loops: CDR1 DFQATT, CDR2 SNEGSKA (reference sequence). CDR3 DNA sequence: TGCAGTGCTAGGGGCGGGAATTCACCCCTCCACTTT. Its protein product is CSARGGNSPLHF.